This T cell receptor beta chain was observed in a study of blood T cell repertoires in COVID-19. This CDR3 region has 15 residues. The germline V and J ends were trimmed by 1 base and 3 bases, with 10 bases remaining between them. The germline gives CDR1 SGHAT, CDR2 FQNNGV. This clone was counted a single time. Libraries were prepared by immunoSEQ multiplex PCR; TCRdb keeps only in-frame clonotypes and omits some of them. The sample includes fewer than 65,000 clones, over 80% of them seen just once. The chain couples TRBV11-2 to TRBJ1-5, with D perhaps TRBD1 (6 bases). The sequence was obtained from a woman aged 60-70 years with active or convalescent COVID-19. The sample consisted of peripheral blood. The CDR3 bases are TGTGCCAGCAGCTTAGGGACAGATTACAATCAGCCCCAGCATTTT. Translated: CASSLGTDYNQPQHF.